These 30 T cell receptor beta chains came from one sample sequenced in a study of long-term antiretroviral therapy in people with HIV. They ran version v3.0 of the immunoSEQ assay at survey level. The table came from immunoSEQ multiplex PCR; TCRdb's copy has only in-frame clones and leaves some out. Altogether about 22,000 clones are present, about 72% being singletons, with the ten largest covering more than 9%. Source: unsorted PBMCs, taken around 1.8 years before starting antiretroviral therapy. These receptors all come from a woman between 35 and 50 years old with HIV.

The gene calls are TRBV5-4 and TRBJ2-7; no clear D gene. With 7 bases removed from V and 0 bases from J, the gap between germline ends came to 11 bases. The CDR3 sequence is 13 residues long. The germline CDR1 and CDR2 sequences are SGHNT and YYREEE (reference sequence). The CDR3 loop reads CASGNPDSYEQYF. CDR3 bases: TGTGCCAGCGGCAACCCGGACTCCTACGAGCAGTACTTC.

This sequence joins TRBV7-8 and TRBJ2-7; D may correspond to TRBD1 or TRBD2 (6 bases each). CDR1 and CDR2 from the germline V gene are SGHVS and FQNEAQ. CDR3 length equals 16 residues. V was trimmed by 1 base and J by 0 bases, leaving 13 bases between them. The CDR3 DNA is TGTGCCAGCAGCTTAGGCGGGACACAGTCCTCCTACGAGCAGTACTTC. Protein sequence: CASSLGGTQSSYEQYF.

This clone was found once. V is TRBV7-9 and J is TRBJ1-5, with D tentatively TRBD1 (6 bases). Deletions cut 5 bases from V and 3 bases from J, with 14 bases between. This CDR3 spans 15 amino acids. Per germline, CDR1 SEHNR and CDR2 FQNEAQ (reference sequence). In nucleotides, the CDR3 is TGTGCCAGCAGCGCTTCTTCAGGGGTCAATCAGCCCCAGCATTTT. The encoded protein is CASSASSGVNQPQHF. Based on the CDR3 plus reference TRBV7-9 and TRBJ1-5, the full variable domain is DTGVSQNPRHKITKRGQNVTFRCDPISEHNRLYWYRQTLGQGPEFLTYFQNEAQLEKSRLLSDRFSAERPKGSFSTLEIQRTEQGDSAMYLCASSASSGVNQPQHFGDGTRLSIL.

This chain connects TRBV5-4 to TRBJ2-4, with 8 bases aligning to TRBD2. Trimming cost V 3 bases and J 3 bases; bases outside gene matches: 2. The length of the CDR3 is 14 residues. In germline, CDR1 is SGHNT, CDR2 YYREEE (reference sequence). The CDR3 here is CASSSAGDKNIQYF. DNA for the CDR3: TGTGCCAGCAGCTCAGCGGGAGACAAAAACATTCAGTACTTC. Supplemented by reference TRBV5-4 and TRBJ2-4, the full variable domain reads ETGVTQSPTHLIKTRGQQVTLRCSSQSGHNTVSWYQQALGQGPQFIFQYYREEENGRGNFPPRFSGLQFPNYSSELNVNALELDDSALYLCASSSAGDKNIQYFGAGTRLSVL.

This clone has more than one count but fewer than ten. This CDR3 is CASSQTGVAGNTIYF. CDR3 in DNA: TGTGCCAGCAGCCAGACAGGGGTAGCTGGAAACACCATATATTTT. The gene calls are TRBV4-2 and TRBJ1-3; 8 bases line up with TRBD1. Per the germline V gene, CDR1 is LGHNA and CDR2 is YNFKEQ. With 3 bases clipped from V and 2 bases from J, the junction kept 3 bases outside the gene matches. The CDR3 is 15 residues long.

This chain uses TRBV10-3 with TRBJ2-7; 12 bases are shared with TRBD1. V lost 4 bases, J lost 6 bases, and 4 bases stayed unmatched. The CDR3 is 14 amino acids. Germline V CDR1 and CDR2: ENHRY, SYGVKD. CDR3 region: CAISGRDRGLEQYF. The CDR3, as DNA: TGTGCCATCAGTGGACGGGACAGGGGGCTCGAGCAGTACTTC.

This chain uses TRBV5-1 with TRBJ1-1, with TRBD1 identical over 9 bases. The CDR3 extends over 14 amino acids. V was clipped by 5 bases and J by 3 bases; unmatched bases: 5. The germline CDR1 and CDR2 sequences are SGHRS and YFSETQ. As DNA, the CDR3 is TGCGCCAGCAGACCGACAGGGGGGGACACTGAAGCTTTCTTT. The encoded protein is CASRPTGGDTEAFF.

The chain is built from TRBV27 and TRBJ2-7, with D possibly matching TRBD1 (6 bases). Trimming took 2 bases from V and 6 from J, leaving 17 bases between them. Germline loops: CDR1 MNHEY, CDR2 SMNVEV (reference sequence). This CDR3 region has 15 residues. CDR3 sequence reads: CASSLIVGAQGEQYF. In DNA form, the CDR3 reads TGTGCCAGCAGTTTAATTGTGGGGGCGCAGGGCGAGCAGTACTTC.

The V and J genes are TRBV4-1 and TRBJ2-2; TRBD2 matches 14 bases. Losses at the gene ends were 1 base for V and 4 bases for J; bases not matched to a gene: 5. CDR3 length: 18 amino acids. Germline CDR1 MGHRA, CDR2 YSYEKL. CDR3 amino acids: CASSQGGLAGVGTGELFF. The CDR3 DNA sequence: TGCGCCAGCAGCCAAGGGGGACTAGCGGGGGTGGGCACCGGGGAGCTGTTTTTT.

V usage is TRBV5-6 and J usage is TRBJ2-3; 10 bases agree with TRBD2. The junction had 5 bases not matched to a gene; V was cut back by 4 bases and J by 3 bases. The CDR3 sequence is 15 residues long. Germline CDR1 and CDR2: SGHDT and YYEEEE. The CDR3 loop is CASSERTSGTDTQYF. The CDR3 nucleotides are TGTGCCAGCAGCGAGAGGACTAGCGGAACAGATACGCAGTATTTT.

The chain carries TRBV19 and TRBJ2-7; unclear D gene. Per germline, CDR1 LNHDA and CDR2 SQIVND (reference sequence). There are 15 residues in the CDR3. Trimming left V 3 bases short and J 4 bases short, with 16 bases between. The CDR3 loop is CASSIFFGTKYEQYF. In DNA, the CDR3 is TGTGCCAGTAGTATCTTTTTCGGCACCAAATACGAGCAGTACTTC.

The chain links TRBV20-1 to TRBJ1-2, with D hard to call. Germline assignment: CDR1 DFQATT and CDR2 SNEGSKA (reference sequence). The CDR3 totals 11 residues. Trimming stripped 6 bases from V and 1 base from J, with 6 bases between. CDR3 bases: TGCAGTGCCACCGATAACTATGGCTACACCTTC. Translated, it gives CSATDNYGYTF.

The chain is built from TRBV11-2 and TRBJ1-3, with TRBD1 matching 10 bases. The CDR3 is 16 amino acids. The V gene's germline CDR1 is SGHAT and CDR2 FQNNGV. V was clipped by 5 bases and J by 3 bases; unmatched bases: 7. The CDR3 spells CASSETGGHYGNTIYF. The CDR3 DNA reads TGTGCCAGCAGCGAGACAGGGGGCCACTATGGAAACACCATATATTTT.

J is TRBJ1-5 and V is TRBV7-2, with 10 bases fitting TRBD1. The CDR3 totals 13 residues. CDR1 and CDR2 (germline): SGHTA, FQGNSA. The junction had 2 bases not matched to a gene; V was cut back by 5 bases and J by 7 bases. DNA of the CDR3: TGTGCCAGCAGCCGGGACAGGGGACAGCCCCAGCATTTT. Translated: CASSRDRGQPQHF.

The rearrangement joins TRBV7-8 to TRBJ2-1; TRBD2 is a possible D gene (7 bases). Looked up from germline, CDR1 is SGHVS and CDR2 is FQNEAQ. CDR3 length equals 16 residues. V was shortened by 5 bases and J by 10 bases, with 24 bases between the two germline ends. The DNA for the CDR3 is TGTGCCAGCAGCCGAGCGAGGTGGGAGGGGGGCGAGGAGCAGTTCTTC. Encoded protein: CASSRARWEGGEEQFF. Based on the CDR3 plus reference TRBV7-8 and TRBJ2-1, the full variable domain is GAGVSQSPRYKVAKRGQDVALRCDPISGHVSLFWYQQALGQGPEFLTYFQNEAQLDKSGLPSDRFFAERPEGSVSTLKIQRTQQEDSAVYLCASSRARWEGGEEQFFGPGTRLTVL.

This rearrangement joins TRBV5-1 to TRBJ1-3; D is perhaps TRBD1 (5 bases). The CDR3 runs 16 residues. The ends were cut back, 0 bases at V and 0 bases at J, with 10 bases in the middle. Germline loops: CDR1 SGHRS, CDR2 YFSETQ. CDR3 bases: TGCGCCAGCAGCTTGGGGGGCGTCATCTCTGGAAACACCATATATTTT. Protein: CASSLGGVISGNTIYF.

The chain employs TRBV5-4 and TRBJ1-2; D is unclear. This CDR3 is built from 13 residues. The V end was cut by 1 base, the J end by 8 bases, with 12 bases between. The germline CDR1 and CDR2 sequences are SGHNT and YYREEE (reference sequence). CDR3 sequence reads: CASSLYGEGGYTF. The DNA for the CDR3 is TGTGCCAGCAGCTTGTACGGGGAAGGGGGCTACACCTTC.

The genes are TRBV11-2 and TRBJ1-2; 7 nucleotides align to TRBD1. There are 13 residues in the CDR3. V lost 5 bases to trimming and J lost 4 bases; unmatched junction nucleotides: 4. CDR1 is SGHAT and CDR2 is FQNNGV in the germline V gene. The CDR3 loop reads CASSPGTVYGYTF. The CDR3 DNA sequence: TGTGCCAGCAGCCCGGGGACAGTCTATGGCTACACCTTC.

The chain joins TRBV29-1 to TRBJ2-7; 15 bases align to TRBD2. Germline trimming cut 6 bases from V and 5 bases from J; bases unmatched to any gene: 8. The V gene's germline CDR1 is SQVTM and CDR2 ANQGSEA. There are 15 residues in the CDR3. In DNA, the CDR3 is TGCAGCGTCCCCGGGGGACTAGCGGGGGGCGACGAGCAGTACTTC. As protein: CSVPGGLAGGDEQYF.

The chain couples TRBV29-1 to TRBJ2-1, with D perhaps matching TRBD1 or TRBD2 (5 bases each). Trimming pared 4 bases from V and 7 bases from J, leaving 17 bases between. This CDR3 contains 14 residues. Germline CDR1 is SQVTM and CDR2 is ANQGSEA. The CDR3 sequence is CSVVGASKGNEQFF. CDR3 DNA: TGCAGCGTTGTCGGGGCCTCGAAGGGAAATGAGCAGTTCTTC.

This rearrangement joins TRBV5-4 to TRBJ1-6; TRBD1 matches 8 bases. Germline V gene sequence: CDR1 SGHNT, CDR2 YYREEE (reference sequence). The CDR3 has 17 amino acids. V shed 0 bases and J 7 bases; nucleotides not matched to a gene: 9. CDR3 loop: CASSLAPGQGRNSPLHF. The CDR3 DNA follows: TGTGCCAGCAGCTTGGCCCCCGGACAGGGTCGGAATTCACCCCTCCACTTT. The complete variable domain, with remaining parts taken from reference TRBV5-4 and TRBJ1-6, reads ETGVTQSPTHLIKTRGQQVTLRCSSQSGHNTVSWYQQALGQGPQFIFQYYREEENGRGNFPPRFSGLQFPNYSSELNVNALELDDSALYLCASSLAPGQGRNSPLHFGNGTRLTVT.

This clone was seen once. The J gene is TRBJ2-7, the V gene TRBV11-2, with D perhaps TRBD2 (5 bases). The CDR3 length is 13 residues. The V and J ends lost 2 bases and 1 base respectively, with 6 bases between them. CDR1 and CDR2 (germline): SGHAT, FQNNGV. CDR3 loop: CASSLRGSYEQYF. The CDR3 nucleotides read TGTGCCAGCAGCTTACGGGGTTCCTACGAGCAGTACTTC.

A few counts support this clone. The chain recombines TRBV5-1 with TRBJ2-2, with a weak D call TRBD1 (5 bases). The CDR3 is 13 residues long. CDR1 and CDR2 (germline): SGHRS, YFSETQ. Trimming pared 7 bases from V and 3 bases from J, leaving 10 bases between. CDR3 DNA: TGCGCCAGCGGCGACAGTGACACCGGGGAGCTGTTTTTT. Amino acid sequence: CASGDSDTGELFF.

This sequence joins TRBV4-2 and TRBJ1-6, with no clear D. Germline V gene sequence: CDR1 LGHNA, CDR2 YNFKEQ. The CDR3 spans 17 residues. Trimming cost V 3 bases and J 0 bases, with 12 bases left between them. In DNA, the CDR3 is TGTGCCAGCAGCCAGGCAGAGATTCTCTCCTATAATTCACCCCTCCACTTT. Its translation is CASSQAEILSYNSPLHF.

This CDR3 reads CASSVGVTNTEAFF. The CDR3 nucleotides are TGTGCCAGCAGCGTAGGGGTGACGAACACTGAAGCTTTCTTT. V usage is TRBV9 and J usage is TRBJ1-1; D unresolved. The CDR3 has 14 residues. Trimming took 0 bases from V and 1 from J, leaving 7 bases between them. In germline, CDR1 is SGDLS, CDR2 YYNGEE. The whole variable domain, filled in from reference TRBV9 and TRBJ1-1, reads DSGVTQTPKHLITATGQRVTLRCSPRSGDLSVYWYQQSLDQGLQFLIQYYNGEERAKGNILERFSAQQFPDLHSELNLSSLELGDSALYFCASSVGVTNTEAFFGQGTRLTVV.

The rearrangement joins TRBV29-1 to TRBJ1-2, with a tentative D call TRBD1 (5 bases). V was cut by 0 bases and J by 4 bases, with 12 bases left in between. This CDR3 is 14 amino acids long. Looked up from germline, CDR1 is SQVTM and CDR2 is ANQGSEA. This CDR3 is CSVEEDEGIYGYTF. The CDR3 nucleotides read TGCAGCGTTGAAGAGGATGAGGGGATCTATGGCTACACCTTC.

The chain has TRBV6-6 and TRBJ2-1, with a possible D match to TRBD2 (7 bases). Germline assignment: CDR1 MNHNY and CDR2 SVGAGI (reference sequence). The CDR3 has 14 amino acids. With 7 bases removed from V and 8 bases from J, the gap between germline ends came to 18 bases. The chain's CDR3 is CASNLGGGRDEQFF. In nucleotides, the CDR3 is TGTGCCAGCAACCTAGGGGGAGGGCGCGATGAGCAGTTCTTC.

CDR3 nucleotides: TGTGCCAGCAGAGAGACAGGGGAACACTATGGCTACACCTTC. Protein sequence: CASRETGEHYGYTF. The chain links TRBV6-1 to TRBJ1-2; 8 bases match TRBD1. CDR1 and CDR2 (germline): MNHNS, SASEGT. The CDR3 is 14 residues long. The V and J ends lost 6 bases and 3 bases, in that order; junction bases with no gene match: 6.

This clone was seen a few times. The chain links TRBV11-2 to TRBJ1-2; D gene uncertain. Germline CDR1 and CDR2: SGHAT and FQNNGV. The CDR3 loop spans 12 amino acids. Trimming stripped 1 base from V and 4 bases from J, with 4 bases between. The CDR3 sequence is CASSLVPYGYTF. In nucleotides, the CDR3 is TGTGCCAGCAGCTTAGTTCCCTATGGCTACACCTTC.

V and J are TRBV30 and TRBJ1-6, with 9 nucleotides matching TRBD1. Germline CDR1 is GTSNPN and CDR2 is SVGIG (reference sequence). The CDR3 totals 14 residues. V was pared by 0 bases and J by 7 bases, with 1 base of the junction left unmatched. CDR3 nucleotides: TGTGCCTGGAGTGTAGGGACAGGGAATTCACCCCTCCACTTT. It yields the protein CAWSVGTGNSPLHF.